The rows below give T cell receptor beta chains drawn from one sample of a study of T cell responses to AZD1222 COVID-19 vaccine. Method: immunoSEQ multiplex PCR; TCRdb's copy keeps in-frame clones and lacks some. Here the sample spans 52,000 or so clones, around 85% being singletons. The material was peripheral blood, obtained on day 0 of MenACWY control vaccination. Receptors originate from an adult in good health. CDR3s include the opening cysteine and the closing phenylalanine or tryptophan. D genes are given only for firm matches. Size is omitted from some rows. Given values are once, few, many or a class for expanded clones.

>TRBV18|TRBD1|-|TRBJ1-2
CASSPPSTGGNYGYTF
TGTGCCAGCTCACCACCCTCTACAGGGGGCAACTATGGCTACACCTTC
>TRBV6-5|-|-|TRBJ1-5
CASSYKPQHF
TGTGCCAGCAGTTACAAGCCCCAGCATTTT
>TRBV25-1|TRBD1|-|TRBJ1-1
CASSRQGANTEAFF
TGTGCCAGCAGTAGACAGGGGGCGAACACTGAAGCTTTCTTT
>TRBV12-3/TRBV12-4|-|-|TRBJ1-2
CASSSGIYGYTF
TGTGCCAGCAGTTCTGGGATCTATGGCTACACCTTC
>TRBV7-8|-|-|TRBJ1-1
CASSTGRGGTEAFF
TGTGCCAGCAGCACCGGCCGGGGCGGCACTGAAGCTTTCTTT
>TRBV7-9|-|-|TRBJ2-3
CASSLGSGFTDTQYF
TGTGCCAGCAGCTTAGGGTCGGGGTTCACAGATACGCAGTATTTT
>TRBV14|-|-|TRBJ2-1
CASSQLGANEQFF
TGTGCCAGCAGCCAACTAGGGGCAAATGAGCAGTTCTTC
>TRBV2|TRBD1|-|TRBJ1-5
CASRRTGGNQPQHF
TGTGCCAGCAGGCGGACAGGGGGAAATCAGCCCCAGCATTTT
>TRBV5-3|TRBD2|few|TRBJ2-1
CARSFQTSGIPSSYNEQFF
TGTGCCAGAAGCTTTCAGACTAGCGGGATACCGAGCTCCTACAATGAGCAGTTCTTC
>TRBV12-3/TRBV12-4|TRBD1|-|TRBJ2-7
CASLRTGGLGQYF
TGTGCCAGCCTTAGGACAGGGGGGCTGGGGCAGTACTTC
>TRBV30|TRBD1|-|TRBJ1-5
CAWSGGQGGTNQPQHF
TGTGCCTGGAGTGGGGGACAGGGTGGTACGAATCAGCCCCAGCATTTT
>TRBV6-5|-|-|TRBJ1-2
CASSYDENYGYTF
TGTGCCAGCAGTTACGACGAAAACTATGGCTACACCTTC
>TRBV5-6|-|-|TRBJ2-1
CASSSGGLNYNEQFF
TGTGCCAGCAGCTCCGGCGGACTGAACTACAATGAGCAGTTCTTC
>TRBV11-2|-|-|TRBJ2-3
CASSLYGTQYF
TGTGCCAGCAGCTTATACGGGACGCAGTATTTT
>TRBV29-1|-|-|TRBJ1-4
CSVVIQLDEKLFF
TGCAGCGTTGTTATCCAACTGGATGAAAAACTGTTTTTT
>TRBV5-8|TRBD1|-|TRBJ1-4
CASSLVRTGAKLFF
TGTGCCAGCAGCTTGGTGAGGACAGGGGCGAAACTGTTTTTT
>TRBV18|TRBD1|once|TRBJ2-7
CASSPQQGEQYF
TGTGCCAGCTCGCCTCAACAGGGGGAGCAGTACTTC
>TRBV3-1/TRBV3-2|TRBD2|-|TRBJ2-1
CASMIAGGLNEQFF
TGTGCCAGCATGATAGCGGGAGGGCTTAATGAGCAGTTCTTC